This entry lists 15 T cell receptor beta chains sequenced from one sample in a study of CD8+CD57+ T cells in acquired aplastic anemia. Genomic DNA constituted the template upon which TCR beta VDJ and CDR3 profiling was performed. TCRdb re-called the reads with MiXCR, one entry per CDR3 protein. This sample has around 170,000 distinct CDR3 sequences, with around 45% found just once. The patients chosen for sequencing had shown expansion of CD8+CD57+ cells (detected by flow cytometry). Sample: sorted CD4+, CD8+, or CD8+CD57+ T cells (not recorded which) from PBMCs. The receptors come from a human donor with aplastic anemia.

This clonotype showed up just once. At one of its ends the junction is not consistent with the germline gene, which may arise from a read error. The rearrangement joins TRBV10-3 to TRBJ1-2, with 10 bases matching TRBD1. CDR1 and CDR2 from the germline V gene are ENHRY and SYGVKD. The CDR3 has 13 residues. This CDR3 reads CATWDRGGSGCTF. The CDR3, as DNA: TGTGCTACCTGGGACAGGGGCGGCAGTGGCTGCACCTTC.

This clonotype has a single count. Just one base apart from a much larger clone, this may be a read error. This chain joins TRBV20-1 and TRBJ1-1, with D tentatively TRBD1 (6 bases). The length of the CDR3 is 16 residues. Per germline, CDR1 DFQATT and CDR2 SNEGSKA (reference sequence). The CDR3 nucleotides read TGCAGTGCAACCGGGGGAAGGGGGGTCCTGAACACTGGAGCTTTCTTT. Translation: CSATGGRGVLNTGAFF.

This clonotype has a handful of counts. DNA of the CDR3: TGTGCCATCGGGTCACAGGGAAGGAGTAGGGATGGCTACACCTTC. Translation: CAIGSQGRSRDGYTF. The rearrangement links TRBV10-3 to TRBJ1-2; D is possibly TRBD1 (6 bases). The CDR3 covers 15 residues. The germline CDR1 and CDR2 sequences are ENHRY and SYGVKD. V lost 8 bases, J lost 6 bases, and 22 bases lay in between.

V gene TRBV10-1 combines with J gene TRBJ2-2, with D perhaps matching TRBD1 (7 bases). The V end lost 6 bases, the J end lost 3 bases, and 20 bases lay between the germline ends. The length of the CDR3 is 17 residues. Germline loops: CDR1 WNHNN, CDR2 SYGVQD (reference sequence). The CDR3 spells CASRAGQEGWHTGELFF. In DNA, the CDR3 is TGCGCCAGCAGGGCAGGACAGGAGGGTTGGCACACCGGGGAGCTGTTTTTT.

In this sample, this clonotype turned up many times. This chain connects TRBV20-1 to TRBJ2-7; tentatively, D is TRBD2 (5 bases). Trimming took 0 bases from V and 6 from J, leaving 15 bases between them. Germline V gene data show CDR1 as DFQATT and CDR2 as SNEGSKA (reference sequence). This CDR3 has 14 residues. The CDR3 region is CSARDLKGVGEQYF. The CDR3, as DNA: TGCAGTGCTAGAGACTTGAAGGGAGTGGGCGAGCAGTACTTC.

This clonotype was picked up a small number of times. The chain recombines TRBV10-3 with TRBJ1-2; 8 bases fit TRBD1. Germline values: CDR1 ENHRY, CDR2 SYGVKD. Trimming at V came to 5 bases and at J to 6 bases, leaving 8 bases not matched to a gene. The CDR3 loop spans 14 amino acids. The CDR3 sequence is CAISLDREEDGYTF. The CDR3 DNA follows: TGTGCCATCAGTCTGGACAGGGAGGAGGATGGCTACACCTTC.

This clonotype has only a few counts. The chain recombines TRBV29-1 with TRBJ2-5; 15 bases fit TRBD2. CDR3 length: 16 residues. V lost 6 bases, J lost 2 bases, and 7 bases stayed unmatched. Germline-derived CDR1 and CDR2 are SQVTM and ANQGSEA. CDR3 in amino acids: CSVGGLAGGIQETQYF. CDR3 sequence (DNA): TGCAGCGTAGGCGGACTAGCGGGAGGGATACAAGAGACCCAGTACTTC.

This sequence joins TRBV9 and TRBJ1-2; 7 positions match TRBD1. The CDR3 is made up of 11 amino acids. Germline CDR1 and CDR2: SGDLS and YYNGEE. The junction had 8 bases not matched to a gene; V was cut back by 10 bases and J by 8 bases. CDR3 nucleotide sequence: TGTGCCTCAATGACAGGGAACGGCTACACCTTC. It encodes CASMTGNGYTF.

The V call is TRBV29-1, the J call TRBJ2-2; D ambiguous. This CDR3 is 12 amino acids long. Between the trimmed V and J ends, which lost 3 bases and 6 bases, there was a span of 8 bases. Germline assignment: CDR1 SQVTM and CDR2 ANQGSEA. The DNA of the CDR3 is TGCAGCGTTGATTTAACCGCCGGGGAGCTGTTTTTT. Translated: CSVDLTAGELFF.

This chain links TRBV29-1 with TRBJ1-2, with 9 bases identical to TRBD1. From germline, CDR1 is SQVTM and CDR2 ANQGSEA. The V segment lost 6 bases and the J segment 0 bases; nucleotides outside the gene matches: 2. The CDR3 is made up of 13 amino acids. CDR3 loop: CSVGTGSNYGYTF. CDR3 bases: TGCAGCGTAGGGACAGGGTCTAACTATGGCTACACCTTC. The complete variable domain, with remaining parts taken from reference TRBV29-1 and TRBJ1-2, reads SAVISQKPSRDICQRGTSLTIQCQVDSQVTMMFWYRQQPGQSLTLIATANQGSEATYESGFVIDKFPISRPNLTFSTLTVSNMSPEDSSIYLCSVGTGSNYGYTFGSGTRLTVV.

This clonotype appeared many times. This sequence joins TRBV10-3 and TRBJ2-5; the D gene is possibly TRBD1 (6 bases). V gave up 2 bases and J gave up 5 bases, with 9 bases separating them. CDR3 length: 13 residues. CDR1 is ENHRY, CDR2 SYGVKD, per germline. The CDR3 bases are TGTGCCATCAGTGAGGGGGGCCGGGAGACCCAGTACTTC. Translation gives CAISEGGRETQYF.

Notes on this clonotype: The germline gene is not matched at one end of the junction; a read error may be the cause. The chain links TRBV29-1 to TRBJ2-1; possibly TRBD1 or TRBD2 for D (5 bases each). The CDR3 extends over 14 amino acids. In germline, CDR1 is SQVTM, CDR2 ANQGSEA. The CDR3 DNA reads as TGCAGCGTTCCCGGGGCTAGTCGCTACAATGAGCAGCTCTTC. This codes for CSVPGASRYNEQLF.

This clonotype was counted only a few times. The chain combines TRBV2 with TRBJ1-1; D unresolved. Germline V gene lookup returns CDR1 SNHLY and CDR2 FYNNEI. The CDR3 runs 14 residues. Deletions cut 2 bases from V and 7 bases from J, with 14 bases between. The CDR3 region is CASSERSTRREAFF. The CDR3 DNA reads as TGTGCCAGCAGTGAACGCAGCACCAGGCGTGAAGCTTTCTTT. The whole variable domain, remainder taken from reference TRBV2 and TRBJ1-1, is EPEVTQTPSHQVTQMGQEVILRCVPISNHLYFYWYRQILGQKVEFLVSFYNNEISEKSEIFDDQFSVERPDGSNFTLKIRSTKLEDSAMYFCASSERSTRREAFFGQGTRLTVV.

The chain uses TRBV4-2 and TRBJ2-1, with D unresolved. V lost 1 base and J lost 5, with 6 bases in between. The CDR3 totals 13 residues. CDR1 LGHNA and CDR2 YNFKEQ come from the germline V gene. The CDR3 loop reads CASSQGRDNEQFF. CDR3 nucleotides: TGTGCCAGCAGCCAAGGCAGAGACAATGAGCAGTTCTTC.

The chain joins TRBV2 to TRBJ1-3; D uncertain. Germline CDR1 reads SNHLY; CDR2 reads FYNNEI. The length of the CDR3 is 14 residues. Trimming pared 7 bases from V and 0 bases from J, leaving 10 bases between. The CDR3 DNA is TGTGCCAGCACCCCGGGCCTCTCTGGAAACACCATATATTTT. It translates to CASTPGLSGNTIYF.